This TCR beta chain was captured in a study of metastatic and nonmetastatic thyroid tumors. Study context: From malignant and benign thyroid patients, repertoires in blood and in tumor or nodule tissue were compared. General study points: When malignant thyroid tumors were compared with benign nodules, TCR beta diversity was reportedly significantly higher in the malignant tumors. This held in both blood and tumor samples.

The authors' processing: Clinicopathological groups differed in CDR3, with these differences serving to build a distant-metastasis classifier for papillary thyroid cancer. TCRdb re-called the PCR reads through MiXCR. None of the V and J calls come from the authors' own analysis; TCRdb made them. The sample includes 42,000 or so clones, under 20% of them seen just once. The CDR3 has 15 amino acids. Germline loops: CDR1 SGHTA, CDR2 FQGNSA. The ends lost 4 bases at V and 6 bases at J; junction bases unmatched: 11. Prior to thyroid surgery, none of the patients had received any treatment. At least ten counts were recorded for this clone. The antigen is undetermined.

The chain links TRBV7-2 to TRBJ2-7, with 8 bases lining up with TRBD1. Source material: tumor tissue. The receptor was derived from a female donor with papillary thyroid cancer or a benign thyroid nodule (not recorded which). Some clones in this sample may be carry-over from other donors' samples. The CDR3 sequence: CASSSQGQGVGEQYF. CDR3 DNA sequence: TGTGCCAGCAGCTCCCAAGGACAGGGCGTGGGCGAGCAGTACTTC.